The clone carrying this TCR beta chain was counted at least ten times. Its antigen is unknown. Time point specified: patch test 1, 2 weeks after DPC sensitization. Treatment indicated: therapeutic diphenylcyclopropenone sensitization with weekly scalp DPC. Prior to each patch test being applied, blood was drawn. The sample comes from a study of human T cells and chemical hapten exposure. The wider study: Alopecia areata, totalis or universalis affected patients, mainly female. Regarding the study as a whole: Alopecia in the donors means their immune response may deviate from healthy people's.

CDR3 length equals 14 residues. Germline CDR1 is SQVTM and CDR2 is ANQGSEA. The germline V and J ends were trimmed by 7 bases and 0 bases, with 15 bases remaining between them. For the library, individual cDNA molecules each received unique molecular identifiers. TCRdb reanalysed the RACE reads using MiXCR and keeps one entry per CDR3 protein. Here the sample spans approximately 400,000 distinct CDR3 sequences, 4.8% being singletons. This rearrangement joins TRBV29-1 to TRBJ2-5; a weak D match, TRBD2 (6 bases). This clonotype was sampled from a woman in her fifties or sixties with alopecia areata. Some clones in this sample may be carry-over from other donors' samples. Sequencing was performed on whole blood, taken in connection with sensitization to the hapten diphenylcyclopropenone (DPC). This CDR3 reads CSASEGTYQETQYF. The DNA of the CDR3 is TGCAGCGCGTCGGAAGGGACTTACCAAGAGACCCAGTACTTC.